These 5 T cell receptor beta chains originate from one sample sequenced in a study of control samples from healthy donors and cancer patients. This table comes from immunoSEQ multiplex PCR, and its TCRdb copy is limited to in-frame clones, with some not included. The sample consists of 100,000 to 150,000 clones, 87% of them appearing once. Sequencing was carried out using blood. Receptors were obtained from a man younger than 30 in good health.

This clone occurred once. V usage is TRBV20-1 and J usage is TRBJ1-3; TRBD1 aligns across 9 bases. CDR1 is DFQATT, CDR2 SNEGSKA, per germline (reference sequence). This CDR3 comprises 14 residues. The V gene end was trimmed by 3 bases and the J gene end by 5 bases; junction bases not matched to a gene: 5. The CDR3 bases are TGCAGTGCTAGTATGGACAGGGGAAGAAACACCATATATTTT. Its translation: CSASMDRGRNTIYF.

The chain is built from TRBV6-5 and TRBJ1-5, with D uncertain. V dropped 0 bases and J dropped 3 bases, with 3 bases sitting between them. Per germline, CDR1 MNHEY and CDR2 SVGAGI. The CDR3 is made up of 13 amino acids. The CDR3 DNA reads as TGTGCCAGCAGTTACTCACACAATCAGCCCCAGCATTTT. Translation gives CASSYSHNQPQHF.

In its sample, this clone was seen once. The chain recombines TRBV6-5 with TRBJ2-1, with no clear D. The CDR3 runs to 14 residues. V was shortened by 2 bases and J by 4 bases, with 9 bases between the two germline ends. Per germline, CDR1 MNHEY and CDR2 SVGAGI. CDR3 sequence reads: CASSYDSGYNEQFF. Here the CDR3 DNA reads TGTGCCAGCAGTTACGACTCAGGATACAATGAGCAGTTCTTC.

CDR3 sequence reads: CASSLGQNTEAFF. The CDR3 nucleotides are TGCGCCAGCAGCCTTGGGCAGAACACTGAAGCTTTCTTT. The chain carries TRBV4-1 and TRBJ1-1, with unresolved D. The CDR3 covers 13 residues. The V end was cut by 4 bases, the J end by 1 base, with 7 bases between. Germline V gives CDR1 MGHRA, CDR2 YSYEKL.

V and J are TRBV6-5 and TRBJ1-2; a possible D gene is TRBD1 (6 bases). Germline CDR1 and CDR2: MNHEY and SVGAGI. V shed 2 bases and J shed 4 bases, with 14 bases lying between them. This CDR3 spans 15 amino acids. The CDR3 DNA sequence: TGTGCCAGCAGTTACACACAGGGTTGGAGCTATGGCTACACCTTC. Translated: CASSYTQGWSYGYTF.